The 26 T cell receptor beta chains below all came from one sample that was sequenced in a study of beta chain features in type 1 diabetes. Study results and caveats: TCRB CDR3s were moderately but significantly shorter in Type 1 diabetes patients in all four CD4+ subsets.

These receptors have no identified antigens. TCRB transcripts that were expressed got sequenced, as all of the isolated RNA had been reverse transcribed. Produced via immunoSEQ multiplex PCR; TCRdb's table is partial and in-frame only. The sample lists roughly 250,000 clones, 20% occurring once. Sequenced material: naive CD4+ T cells from blood. Every receptor here comes from a middle-aged woman with type 1 diabetes.

This clone was recorded a few times. This chain uses TRBV27 with TRBJ2-5; D is ambiguous. Germline V CDR1 and CDR2: MNHEY, SMNVEV (reference sequence). V gave up 3 bases and J gave up 3 bases, with 2 bases separating them. There are 11 residues in the CDR3. DNA of the CDR3: TGTGCCAGCAGTTTCAAAGAGACCCAGTACTTC. It specifies CASSFKETQYF.

This clone occurred a few times. This rearrangement joins TRBV28 to TRBJ1-5; D not resolved. Germline CDR1 is MDHEN and CDR2 is SYDVKM. This CDR3 spans 11 amino acids. Deletions cut 2 bases from V and 9 bases from J, with 5 bases between. The CDR3 region is CASSLEGPQHF. The CDR3 DNA reads TGTGCCAGCAGTTTAGAGGGGCCCCAGCATTTT.

This chain links TRBV28 with TRBJ2-7; tentatively, D is TRBD2 (5 bases). The CDR3 loop spans 12 amino acids. CDR1 and CDR2 (germline): MDHEN, SYDVKM. With 3 bases removed from V and 12 bases from J, the gap between germline ends came to 15 bases. The CDR3 sequence is CASSLEAGRSYF. In nucleotides, the CDR3 is TGTGCCAGCAGTTTGGAGGCAGGACGATCGTACTTC.

The chain combines TRBV10-3 with TRBJ2-7; 10 bases are a match to TRBD2. CDR1 and CDR2 (germline): ENHRY, SYGVKD. This CDR3 is 12 amino acids long. The CDR3 nucleotides read TGTGCAAATACTAGCGGGGTCTACGAGCAGTACTTC. Its protein product is CANTSGVYEQYF.

V is TRBV18 and J is TRBJ1-1; D possibly corresponds to TRBD1 (5 bases). V lost 5 bases and J 0 bases, leaving 13 bases between the germline ends. This CDR3 contains 15 residues. Looked up from germline, CDR1 is KGHSH and CDR2 is LQKENI. The CDR3 spells CASSAMTDLNTEAFF. The CDR3, as DNA: TGTGCCAGCTCAGCGATGACAGATTTGAACACTGAAGCTTTCTTT.

The rearrangement uses TRBV13 and TRBJ2-1, with 9 bases matching TRBD2. The germline CDR1 and CDR2 sequences are PRHDT and FYEKMQ (reference sequence). CDR3 length: 15 amino acids. V trimming: 7 bases; J trimming: 10 bases; junction bases outside the gene matches: 14. Here the CDR3 DNA reads TGTGCCAGCACCCAAGAGGTAGCGGGAGCAAGGGAGCAGTTCTTC. Its translation is CASTQEVAGAREQFF. Looking up the rest from reference TRBV13 and TRBJ2-1 gives the full variable domain: AAGVIQSPRHLIKEKRETATLKCYPIPRHDTVYWYQQGPGQDPQFLISFYEKMQSDKGSIPDRFSAQQFSDYHSELNMSSLELGDSALYFCASTQEVAGAREQFFGPGTRLTVL.

The chain combines TRBV7-3 with TRBJ1-1; D possibly corresponds to TRBD1 (6 bases). Germline CDR1 reads SGHTA; CDR2 reads FQGTGA. Trimming took off 3 bases at V and 8 bases at J, with 10 bases between the two ends. The length of the CDR3 is 12 residues. The CDR3 here is CASSFDTGEAFF. The CDR3 DNA reads TGTGCCAGCAGCTTCGACACAGGGGAAGCTTTCTTT.

A few counts support this clone. This chain joins TRBV2 and TRBJ2-7, with TRBD1 as a possible D gene (6 bases). The germline V gene encodes CDR1 SNHLY and CDR2 FYNNEI. Deletions cut 8 bases from V and 2 bases from J, with 13 bases between. The CDR3 extends over 13 amino acids. Here the CDR3 reads CASRQGTPYEQYF. CDR3 DNA: TGTGCCAGCCGTCAGGGGACACCCTACGAGCAGTACTTC.

The chain is built from TRBV18 and TRBJ2-1; D might be TRBD2 (5 bases). Germline V gene sequence: CDR1 KGHSH, CDR2 LQKENI. V dropped 0 bases and J dropped 10 bases, with 19 bases sitting between them. The CDR3 length is 16 residues. CDR3 sequence: CASSPPLGLTPVEQFF. CDR3 coding DNA: TGTGCCAGCTCACCACCGTTAGGACTCACTCCAGTCGAGCAGTTCTTC.

The V call is TRBV4-2, the J call TRBJ1-1; D unclear. The CDR3 spans 16 residues. Looked up from germline, CDR1 is LGHNA and CDR2 is YNFKEQ. V was clipped by 1 base and J by 3 bases, with 15 bases between them. CDR3 bases: TGTGCCAGCAGCCAAGTCGGGATCGGGAGGGACACTGAAGCTTTCTTT. Translation: CASSQVGIGRDTEAFF.

The chain links TRBV9 to TRBJ2-6; 11 positions agree with TRBD1. CDR1 and CDR2 (germline): SGDLS, YYNGEE. The length of the CDR3 is 17 residues. V shed 4 bases and J 0 bases; nucleotides not matched to a gene: 3. The CDR3 DNA sequence: TGTGCCAGCAGCACCGGGACAGGGGGCTCTGGGGCCAACGTCCTGACTTTC. Translated: CASSTGTGGSGANVLTF.

V and J are TRBV28 and TRBJ1-2; D possibly corresponds to TRBD1 (5 bases). Trimming shortened V by 6 bases and J by 8 bases, and 10 bases separated the two germline ends. CDR3 length equals 11 residues. Germline lookup yields CDR1 MDHEN and CDR2 SYDVKM. As DNA, the CDR3 is TGTGCCAGCAGCGCGCGGGGGGGCTACACCTTC. It yields the protein CASSARGGYTF.

This clone was seen a handful of times. The rearrangement uses TRBV5-1 and TRBJ2-2; 8 positions match TRBD1. In germline, CDR1 is SGHRS, CDR2 YFSETQ. The V gene end was trimmed by 4 bases and the J gene end by 3 bases; junction bases not matched to a gene: 5. CDR3 size: 15 residues. In nucleotides, the CDR3 is TGCGCCAGCAGCCCGCAACAGGGGGACACCGGGGAGCTGTTTTTT. Its protein product is CASSPQQGDTGELFF.

V gene TRBV9 combines with J gene TRBJ2-3; 7 bases align to TRBD2. This CDR3 spans 14 amino acids. Per germline, CDR1 SGDLS and CDR2 YYNGEE. V trimming: 4 bases; J trimming: 6 bases; junction bases outside the gene matches: 8. The CDR3 DNA follows: TGTGCCAGCAGCCAGCGGGGCGTTTCGGATACGCAGTATTTT. Translated: CASSQRGVSDTQYF.

This clone occurred a few times. The CDR3 DNA is TGTGCCAGCAGCGTAGATCCTAGCGGACTCTCCTACGAGCAGTACTTC. Translating it yields CASSVDPSGLSYEQYF. The chain recombines TRBV9 with TRBJ2-7; 7 bases match TRBD2. CDR1 is SGDLS and CDR2 is YYNGEE in the germline V gene. J lost 0 bases, V lost 0 bases, and 6 bases had no gene match. There are 16 residues in the CDR3.

There are a few counts of this clone. This chain connects TRBV2 to TRBJ1-4; D call uncertain. Looked up from germline, CDR1 is SNHLY and CDR2 is FYNNEI. V gave up 7 bases and J gave up 8 bases, with 23 bases separating them. This CDR3 comprises 16 residues. The CDR3 reads CASNELAMSGGEKLFF. In nucleotides, the CDR3 is TGTGCCAGCAACGAGCTAGCAATGAGTGGTGGCGAAAAACTGTTTTTT.

As DNA, the CDR3 is TGTGCCAGCAGCCCTCAACTCACAGATACGCAGTATTTT. Translating gives CASSPQLTDTQYF. V is TRBV9 and J is TRBJ2-3; D ambiguous. Germline CDR1 SGDLS, CDR2 YYNGEE. The ends were cut back, 4 bases at V and 2 bases at J, with 8 bases in the middle. This CDR3 contains 13 residues.

The chain employs TRBV2 and TRBJ2-4, with 10 bases that match TRBD1. The trim removed 7 bases at V and 5 bases at J, leaving 5 bases unmatched. Germline V CDR1 and CDR2: SNHLY, FYNNEI. CDR3 length equals 14 residues. CDR3 coding DNA: TGTGCCAGCATCCCCGGGACAGGGGAAAACATTCAGTACTTC. Its translation: CASIPGTGENIQYF.

The CDR3: CAISLEGSYGYTF. The CDR3 DNA reads as TGTGCCATCAGCCTGGAGGGAAGCTATGGCTACACCTTC. The chain recombines TRBV10-3 with TRBJ1-2; D call uncertain. The germline V gene encodes CDR1 ENHRY and CDR2 SYGVKD. V lost 6 bases and J lost 4, with 12 bases in between. CDR3 length: 13 residues.

This rearrangement joins TRBV27 to TRBJ1-1; possibly TRBD1 for D (6 bases). The germline V gene has CDR1 MNHEY and CDR2 SMNVEV (reference sequence). This CDR3 has 13 amino acids. Trimming took off 4 bases at V and 4 bases at J, with 10 bases between the two ends. For the CDR3, the DNA is TGTGCCAGCAGTTCCACAGGGAGCACTGAAGCTTTCTTT. It encodes CASSSTGSTEAFF.

This clone has just a few counts. The chain combines TRBV29-1 with TRBJ2-1; 8 nucleotides line up with TRBD1. Germline loops: CDR1 SQVTM, CDR2 ANQGSEA. The CDR3 contains 17 residues. With V trimmed by 4 bases and J by 3 bases, 14 bases remained unmatched. The CDR3 loop reads CSVVTGQGRPSYNEQFF. CDR3 sequence (DNA): TGCAGCGTTGTGACTGGACAGGGCCGACCGAGCTACAATGAGCAGTTCTTC.

The chain carries TRBV7-9 and TRBJ1-2; D unresolved. Trimming removed 3 bases from V and 7 bases from J, with 15 bases in between. The CDR3 has 14 amino acids. The germline V gene encodes CDR1 SEHNR and CDR2 FQNEAQ (reference sequence). CDR3 bases: TGTGCCAGCAGCTTCCCGGGCGTCGAGGGTGGCTACACCTTC. As protein: CASSFPGVEGGYTF. Based on the CDR3 plus reference TRBV7-9 and TRBJ1-2, the full variable domain is DTGVSQNPRHKITKRGQNVTFRCDPISEHNRLYWYRQTLGQGPEFLTYFQNEAQLEKSRLLSDRFSAERPKGSFSTLEIQRTEQGDSAMYLCASSFPGVEGGYTFGSGTRLTVV.

The J gene is TRBJ1-6, the V gene TRBV7-2; TRBD1 matches 11 bases. The germline gives CDR1 SGHTA, CDR2 FQGNSA. The CDR3 has 16 amino acids. Germline trimming cut 5 bases from V and 10 bases from J; bases unmatched to any gene: 10. CDR3 sequence reads: CASSPQGTGGLSPLHF. CDR3 in DNA: TGTGCCAGCAGCCCGCAAGGGACAGGGGGTTTGTCACCCCTCCACTTT.

This clone was seen only a few times. CDR3 nucleotides: TGCAGTGCTGGACAGTTTTGGGAGCAGTACTTC. Amino acids: CSAGQFWEQYF. The chain employs TRBV20-1 and TRBJ2-7; tentative D call: TRBD1 (6 bases). The CDR3 is 11 amino acids. Germline V gives CDR1 DFQATT, CDR2 SNEGSKA (reference sequence). Deletions cut 5 bases from V and 7 bases from J, with 12 bases between.

The chain is built from TRBV27 and TRBJ2-6, with a tentative D call TRBD2 (5 bases). The CDR3 extends over 20 amino acids. The germline gives CDR1 MNHEY, CDR2 SMNVEV (reference sequence). V shed 1 base and J shed 5 bases, with 24 bases lying between them. Here the CDR3 reads CASSLWSFRLAQDRANVLTF. The CDR3 DNA reads TGTGCCAGCAGTTTATGGAGCTTCAGGCTAGCCCAGGATAGGGCCAACGTCCTGACTTTC.

This clone was found a few times. V gene TRBV25-1 combines with J gene TRBJ2-5; 12 bases are a match to TRBD2. CDR1 is MGHDK and CDR2 is SYGVNS in the germline V gene. V gave up 5 bases and J gave up 5 bases; unmatched junction bases: 6. This CDR3 comprises 15 residues. For the CDR3, the DNA is TGTGCCAGCAGTTGGACTAGCGGGGCTTGGGAGACCCAGTACTTC. It specifies CASSWTSGAWETQYF.